This T cell receptor (beta chain) came from a study of Graves' ophthalmopathy and Graves' hyperthyroidism. Study results and caveats: Ophthalmopathy was separated from stable hyperthyroidism by a 13-signature model with over 85% sensitivity and around 84% specificity.

Clinical symptoms, serum thyroxine, TRAb, thyroid ultrasound and orbital computed tomography determined diagnosis. This clonotype was detected ten times or more. The target antigen is unknown. TCR beta CDR3 regions were amplified from RNA transcripts. The authors performed first-round RT-PCR with HTBI primers and then a second-round multiplex PCR. TCRdb recomputed calls from the multiplex PCR reads with MiXCR, one row per CDR3 protein. The table includes a few hundred thousand distinct CDR3 sequences, less than 40% detected once. The CDR3 is 15 residues long. Germline loops: CDR1 SGHVS, CDR2 FNYEAQ. Trimming shortened V by 2 bases and J by 2 bases, and 13 bases separated the two germline ends.

The sequenced sample consisted of peripheral blood or thyroid tissue (not recorded which). J is TRBJ2-7 and V is TRBV7-6; perhaps TRBD1 as D (5 bases). The source is an adult man with Graves' hyperthyroidism. The CDR3 region has the DNA TGTGCCAGCAGCTTAAGGCCAGGGTTGACCTACGAGCAGTACTTC. Its translation: CASSLRPGLTYEQYF.